The present TCR beta chain was sequenced within a study of blood T cell repertoires in COVID-19. Across the whole study: The United States, Italy and Spain were the sources of the acute and convalescent COVID-19 samples.

The CDR3 has 19 amino acids. V shed 5 bases and J 2 bases; nucleotides not matched to a gene: 13. Germline CDR1 and CDR2: LNHNV and YYDKDF (reference sequence). Only a few counts were recorded for this clone. Per the original methods: Reference gene primer amplification in the assay estimated nucleated cell counts. The data were produced by immunoSEQ multiplex PCR, yet TCRdb's version contains in-frame clones alone and is incomplete. V and J calls plus clone size are reproduced from that table; the DNA served to infer D and trimming. The sample lists fewer than 200,000 clones, roughly 70% occurring once.

Sequenced input: peripheral blood. The clonotype was recovered from a woman of 80 years or more with acute or convalescent COVID-19. This rearrangement joins TRBV15 to TRBJ1-6; 9 nucleotides agree with TRBD1. The CDR3 DNA reads as TGTGCCACCAGCGTCCGCGGAACCGGGACAGGGCCCTATAATTCACCCCTCCACTTT. Its protein is CATSVRGTGTGPYNSPLHF. The full variable domain, completed using reference TRBV15 and TRBJ1-6, is DAMVIQNPRYQVTQFGKPVTLSCSQTLNHNVMYWYQQKSSQAPKLLFHYYDKDFNNEADTPDNFQSRRPNTSFCFLDIRSPGLGDTAMYLCATSVRGTGTGPYNSPLHFGNGTRLTVT.